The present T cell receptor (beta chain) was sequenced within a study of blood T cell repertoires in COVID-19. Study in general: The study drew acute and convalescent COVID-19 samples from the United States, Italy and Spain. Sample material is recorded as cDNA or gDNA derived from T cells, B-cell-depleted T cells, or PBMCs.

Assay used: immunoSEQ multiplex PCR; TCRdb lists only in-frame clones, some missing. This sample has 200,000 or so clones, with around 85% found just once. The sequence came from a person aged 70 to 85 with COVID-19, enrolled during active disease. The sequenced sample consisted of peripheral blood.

The CDR3 DNA is TGTGCCAGCAGCCTCGGTCTTATCGGGAATGAAAAACTGTTTTTT. It translates to CASSLGLIGNEKLFF. The V gene is TRBV7-2, the J gene TRBJ1-4, with D hard to call. CDR3 size: 15 residues. Trimming left V 5 bases short and J 5 bases short, with 15 bases between. CDR1 and CDR2 (germline): SGHTA, FQGNSA.